The rows below give T cell receptor beta chains drawn from one sample of a study of Graves' ophthalmopathy and Graves' hyperthyroidism. TCRdb re-called the multiplex PCR reads with MiXCR, one entry per CDR3 protein. The repertoire includes 900,000 to 1,200,000 distinct CDR3 sequences, about 36% of them detected once, and approximately 10% sits in the top ten. Source material: peripheral blood or thyroid tissue (not recorded which). Receptors were obtained from an adult man with Graves' hyperthyroidism. CDR3s leave out the opening cysteine and the closing phenylalanine or tryptophan. A D gene is named only where the DNA matches it firmly. Rows may omit the clone size; those that give it use once, few, many or a size class.

V gene	clone size	D gene	J gene	CDR3 protein
TRBV5-1	.	TRBD2	TRBJ2-7	ASSLGLAENYEQY
TRBV29-1	.	.	TRBJ2-5	SVAGIEETQY
TRBV6-2/TRBV6-3	few	.	TRBJ1-1	ASSEHSGSTEAF
TRBV19	.	TRBD1	TRBJ1-4	AWARGRGEKLF
TRBV24-1	once	TRBD1	TRBJ1-2	ATSDLRTGGNGYT
TRBV12-3/TRBV12-4	.	.	TRBJ1-5	ASSLKRNTEAHQPQH
TRBV24-1	many	.	TRBJ2-2	ATKQNRGNTGELF
TRBV20-1	many	.	TRBJ1-1	SADGVNTEAF
TRBV15	.	.	TRBJ1-5	ATSSLGPNQPQH
TRBV7-9	many	.	TRBJ1-4	ASSSGTNEKLF
TRBV7-7	many	.	TRBJ2-5	ASRRGGVETQY
TRBV7-2	.	.	TRBJ2-7	ASSGAGQTYEQY
TRBV13	many	TRBD1	TRBJ2-7	ASSLRGQSYEQY
TRBV6-4	.	.	TRBJ2-7	ASSYGQGFYEQY
TRBV29-1	few	TRBD2	TRBJ2-7	SVYGGADEQY
TRBV29-1	many	.	TRBJ1-2	SVEDYRSVPATRSSRGYT
TRBV12-3/TRBV12-4	.	.	TRBJ2-2	ATQPSGRFSGELF
TRBV20-1	many	.	TRBJ1-5	SAGEAKSHQPQH
TRBV9	.	TRBD1	TRBJ2-2	ASSVLGQGTGELF
TRBV6-7	.	.	TRBJ2-5	ASSYSGQNQETQY
TRBV6-6	few	.	TRBJ2-6	ASSYSQGYGANVLT
TRBV20-1	few	TRBD1	TRBJ2-3	SASPGQGVTDTQY
TRBV13	few	TRBD2	TRBJ2-7	ASSLELRGGNYEQY
TRBV20-1	few	.	TRBJ2-2	SAQTGFTGELF
TRBV6-5	many	.	TRBJ1-5	VTGNQPQH
TRBV20-1	.	.	TRBJ1-6	SARMAGSASPLH
TRBV2	.	.	TRBJ1-6	ASSPARVNSPLH
TRBV7-2	few	.	TRBJ1-1	ASSRAMSRGDAF
TRBV27	.	.	TRBJ2-7	ASSSGGAHEQY
TRBV7-2	many	.	TRBJ2-7	ASSLAYRGAGYEQY
TRBV7-9	many	.	TRBJ1-4	ASSAPQGEKLF
TRBV4-1	.	.	TRBJ2-5	ASSQEDRDPRRETQY
TRBV5-1	many	TRBD1	TRBJ1-2	ASSHGTAANYGYT
TRBV29-1	.	TRBD2	TRBJ2-5	SSTSGGKETQY
TRBV15	.	TRBD1	TRBJ1-5	ATSYSRRARGPWSNQPQH
TRBV29-1	many	TRBD2	TRBJ2-2	SVAFAGGSGELF
TRBV7-8	many	TRBD1	TRBJ1-2	ASPSPGQGYYGYT
TRBV29-1	many	.	TRBJ1-1	SVAWGNTEAF
TRBV20-1	many	.	TRBJ1-1	SASSPGSNTEAF
TRBV6-5	.	TRBD1	TRBJ2-7	ASSYSRDRVRAY
TRBV20-1	.	TRBD2	TRBJ2-2	SAFEKWVAGDAGELF
TRBV20-1	many	TRBD1	TRBJ2-5	SARALGQREETQY
TRBV7-8	many	.	TRBJ1-1	ASSPGKRNTEAF
TRBV11-2	.	.	TRBJ1-1	ASSAPDVGTEAF
TRBV19	.	TRBD1	TRBJ2-5	ASSFQRQGIGETQY
TRBV7-2	many	.	TRBJ2-7	ASSSGRGGNYEQY
TRBV14	.	TRBD1	TRBJ1-1	ASRPSDRANTEAF
TRBV19	.	TRBD1	TRBJ1-1	ASSIGQGVREAF
TRBV6-5	many	.	TRBJ1-2	ASTGDNYGYT
TRBV27	.	TRBD2	TRBJ2-5	ASSLGEGYQETQY
TRBV7-9	many	.	TRBJ2-6	ASSRPSGASSGANVLT
TRBV2	few	TRBD1	TRBJ1-5	ASSVQPGGMQPQH